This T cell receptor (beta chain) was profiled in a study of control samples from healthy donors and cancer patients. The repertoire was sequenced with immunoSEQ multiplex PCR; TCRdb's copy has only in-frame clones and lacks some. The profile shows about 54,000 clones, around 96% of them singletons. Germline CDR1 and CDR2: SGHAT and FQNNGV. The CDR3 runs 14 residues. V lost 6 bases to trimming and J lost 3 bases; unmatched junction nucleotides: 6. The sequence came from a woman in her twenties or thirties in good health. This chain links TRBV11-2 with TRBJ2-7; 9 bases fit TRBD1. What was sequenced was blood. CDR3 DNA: TGTGCCAGCAGAGTACCGGGACAGGGCTACGAGCAGTACTTC. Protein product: CASRVPGQGYEQYF.